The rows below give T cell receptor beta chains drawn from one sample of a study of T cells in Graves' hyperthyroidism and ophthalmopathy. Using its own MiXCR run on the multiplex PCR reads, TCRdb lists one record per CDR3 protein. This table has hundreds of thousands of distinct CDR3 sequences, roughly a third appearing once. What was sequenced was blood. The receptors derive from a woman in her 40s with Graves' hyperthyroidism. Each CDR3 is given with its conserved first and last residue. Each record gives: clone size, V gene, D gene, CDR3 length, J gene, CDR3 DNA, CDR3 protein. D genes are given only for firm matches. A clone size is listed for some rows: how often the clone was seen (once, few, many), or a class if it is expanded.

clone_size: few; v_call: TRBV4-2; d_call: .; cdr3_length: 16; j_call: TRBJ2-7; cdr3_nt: TGTGCCAGCAGCCCTGTCAGGGTTCCCATTGGAAACGAGCAGTACTTC; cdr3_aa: CASSPVRVPIGNEQYF
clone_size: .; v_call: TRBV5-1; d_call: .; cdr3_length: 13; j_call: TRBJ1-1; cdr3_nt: TGCGCCAGCGGGGGAGGCTCCAACACTGAAGCTTTCTTT; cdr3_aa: CASGGGSNTEAFF
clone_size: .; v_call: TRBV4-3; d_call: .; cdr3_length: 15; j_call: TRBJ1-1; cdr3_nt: TGCGCCAGCAGCCAGGCCAACTTATTGAACACTGAAGCTTTCTTT; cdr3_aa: CASSQANLLNTEAFF
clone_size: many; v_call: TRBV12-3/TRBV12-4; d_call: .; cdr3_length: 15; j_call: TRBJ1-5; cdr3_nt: TGTGCCAGCAGCGCCGGACTCGGTCGGAATCAGCCCCAGCATTTT; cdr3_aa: CASSAGLGRNQPQHF
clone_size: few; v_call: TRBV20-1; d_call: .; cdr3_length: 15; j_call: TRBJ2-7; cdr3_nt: TGCAGTGCTAGTACAAACCTCAGGGATACCTACGAGCAGTACTTC; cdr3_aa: CSASTNLRDTYEQYF
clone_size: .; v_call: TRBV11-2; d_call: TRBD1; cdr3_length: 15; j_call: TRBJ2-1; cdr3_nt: TGTGCCAGCAGCTTAGCGATCGGACAGGGTGGTGAGCAGTTCTTC; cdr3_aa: CASSLAIGQGGEQFF
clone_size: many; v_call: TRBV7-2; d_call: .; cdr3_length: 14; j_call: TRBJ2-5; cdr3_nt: TGTGCCAGCAGCCCCCGGCCCCCGAAAGAGACCCAGTACTTC; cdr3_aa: CASSPRPPKETQYF
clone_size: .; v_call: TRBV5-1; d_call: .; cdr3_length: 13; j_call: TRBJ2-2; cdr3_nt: TGCGCCAGCAGCTTGGAACCCGCCGGGGAGCTGTTTTTT; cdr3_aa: CASSLEPAGELFF
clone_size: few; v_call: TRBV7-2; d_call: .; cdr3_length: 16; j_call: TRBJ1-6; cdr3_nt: TGCGCCAGCAGCCAAGGCACGGCTAGGGATAATTCACCCCTCCACTTT; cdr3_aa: CASSQGTARDNSPLHF
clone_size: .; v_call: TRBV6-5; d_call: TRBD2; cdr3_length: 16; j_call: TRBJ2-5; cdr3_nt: TGTGCCAGCGGGAAAATAACGGGGGGAGCCCAAGAGACCCAGTACTTC; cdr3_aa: CASGKITGGAQETQYF
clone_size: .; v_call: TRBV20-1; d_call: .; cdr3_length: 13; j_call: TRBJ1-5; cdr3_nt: TGCAGTGCTACCGACGAAGGCAATCAGCCCCAGCATTTT; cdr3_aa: CSATDEGNQPQHF
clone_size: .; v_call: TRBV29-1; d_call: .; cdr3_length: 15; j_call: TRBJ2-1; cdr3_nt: TGCAGCGTGGGGGGGAGGTCGACAGGGTACAATGAGCAGTTCTTC; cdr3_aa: CSVGGRSTGYNEQFF
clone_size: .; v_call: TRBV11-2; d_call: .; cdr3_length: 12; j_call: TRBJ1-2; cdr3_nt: TGTGCCAGCCGGAGCCCGGAGGCTGGCTACACCTTC; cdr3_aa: CASRSPEAGYTF
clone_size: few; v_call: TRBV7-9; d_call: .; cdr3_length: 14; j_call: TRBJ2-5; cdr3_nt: TGTGCCAGCAGCCCCGTTGGGCCCGTAGAGACCCAGTACTTC; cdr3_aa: CASSPVGPVETQYF
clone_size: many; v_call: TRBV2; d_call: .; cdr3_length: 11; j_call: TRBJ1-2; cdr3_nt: TGTGCCAGCCTGACCGGAGGTGGCTACACCTTC; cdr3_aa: CASLTGGGYTF
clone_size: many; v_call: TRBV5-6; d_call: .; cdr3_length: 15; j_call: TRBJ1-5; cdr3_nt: TGTGCCAGCAGTCGGGGGGATGCCGTCAATCAGCCCCAGCATTTT; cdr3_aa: CASSRGDAVNQPQHF
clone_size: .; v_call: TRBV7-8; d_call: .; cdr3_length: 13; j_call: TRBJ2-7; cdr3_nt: TGTGCCAGCAGCCAAGTGTCGTCCTACGAGCAGTACTTC; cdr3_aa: CASSQVSSYEQYF
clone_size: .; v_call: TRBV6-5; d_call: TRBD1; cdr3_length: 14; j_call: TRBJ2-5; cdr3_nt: TGTGCCAGTAGGTTGACAGGGGCTGGGGAGACCCAGTACTTC; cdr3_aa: CASRLTGAGETQYF
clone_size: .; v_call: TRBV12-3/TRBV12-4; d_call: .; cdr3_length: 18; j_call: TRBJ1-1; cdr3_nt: TGTGCCAGCAGTTTAGAAATGTTCCCCAGAAACTTTAACACTGAAGCTTTCTTT; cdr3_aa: CASSLEMFPRNFNTEAFF
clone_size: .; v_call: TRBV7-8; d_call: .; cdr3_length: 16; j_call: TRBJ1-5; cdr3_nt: TGTGCCAGCAGCCCCTTAGGGGAGGGTGGCGATCAGCCCCAGCATTTT; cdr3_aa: CASSPLGEGGDQPQHF
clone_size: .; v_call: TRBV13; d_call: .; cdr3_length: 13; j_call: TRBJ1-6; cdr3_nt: TGTGCCAGCAGCTCGCAAAAAAATTCACCCCTCCACTTT; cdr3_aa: CASSSQKNSPLHF
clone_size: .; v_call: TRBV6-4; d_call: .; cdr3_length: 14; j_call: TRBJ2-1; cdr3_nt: TGTGCCAGCACCCGAGAGGGGAGTTTCAATGAGCAGTTCTTC; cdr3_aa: CASTREGSFNEQFF
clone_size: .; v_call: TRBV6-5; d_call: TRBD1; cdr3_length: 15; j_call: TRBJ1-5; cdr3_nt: TGTGCCAGCAGTTACGAACAGGGGCCCGATCAGCCCCAGCATTTT; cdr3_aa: CASSYEQGPDQPQHF
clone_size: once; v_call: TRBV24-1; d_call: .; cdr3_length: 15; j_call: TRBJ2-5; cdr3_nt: TGTGCCAGCAGTGATTCCCCGGGGGCCGGAGAGACCCAGTACTTC; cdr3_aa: CASSDSPGAGETQYF
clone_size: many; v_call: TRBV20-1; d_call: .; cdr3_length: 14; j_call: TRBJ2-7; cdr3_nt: TGCAGTGCGAGGGAGGACAGAAGAATCCACGAGCAGTACTTC; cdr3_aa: CSAREDRRIHEQYF
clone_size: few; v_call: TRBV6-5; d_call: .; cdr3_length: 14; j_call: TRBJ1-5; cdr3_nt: TGTGCCAGCAGTTACTCGCGCCGAAATCAGCCCCAGCATTTT; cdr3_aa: CASSYSRRNQPQHF
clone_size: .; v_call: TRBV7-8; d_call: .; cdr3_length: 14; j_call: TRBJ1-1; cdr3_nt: TGTGCCAGCAGCCCACGGGGGGTCAAAACTGAAGCTTTCTTT; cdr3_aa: CASSPRGVKTEAFF
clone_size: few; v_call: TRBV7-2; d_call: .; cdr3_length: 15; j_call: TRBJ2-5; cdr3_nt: TGTGCCAGCAGCTTAAAACGGGCGGTTTCAGAGACCCAGTACTTC; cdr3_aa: CASSLKRAVSETQYF
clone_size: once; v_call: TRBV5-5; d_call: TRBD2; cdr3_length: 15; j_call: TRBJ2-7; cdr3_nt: TGTGCCAGCAGCTTGAGGCTAGCGGGGGCGTACGAGCAGTGCTTC; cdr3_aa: CASSLRLAGAYEQCF
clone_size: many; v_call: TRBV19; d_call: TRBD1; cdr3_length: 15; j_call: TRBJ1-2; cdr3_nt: TGTGCCAGTTCTCCGGGACAGGCCTCCTCTTATGACTACACCTTC; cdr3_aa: CASSPGQASSYDYTF
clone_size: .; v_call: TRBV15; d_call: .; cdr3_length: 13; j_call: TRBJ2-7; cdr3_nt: TGTGCCGCCAGCAGACAGGCCAACCACGAGCAGTACTTC; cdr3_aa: CAASRQANHEQYF
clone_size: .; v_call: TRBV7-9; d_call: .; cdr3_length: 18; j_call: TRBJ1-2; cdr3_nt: TGTGCCAGCAGCGAAAGAAGCGGGACACTGGCCGCAAACTATGGCTACACCTTC; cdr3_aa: CASSERSGTLAANYGYTF
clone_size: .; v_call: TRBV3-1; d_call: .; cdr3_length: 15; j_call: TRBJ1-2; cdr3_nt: TGTGCCAGCAGCCAGGCCTCCAGGGTTGCGGATGGCTACACCTTC; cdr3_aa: CASSQASRVADGYTF
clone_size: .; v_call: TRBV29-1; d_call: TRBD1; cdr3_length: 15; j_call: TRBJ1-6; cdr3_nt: TGCAGCGTTGACGACGGGACAGGCACCGGTCTCCCCCTCCACTTT; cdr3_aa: CSVDDGTGTGLPLHF
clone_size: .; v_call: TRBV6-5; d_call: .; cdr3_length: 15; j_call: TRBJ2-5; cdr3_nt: TGTGCCAGCTCCTTCCGGGATGTGGCGGGAGAGACCCAGTACTTC; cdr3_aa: CASSFRDVAGETQYF
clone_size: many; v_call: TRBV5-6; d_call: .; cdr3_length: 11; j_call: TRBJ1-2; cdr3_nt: TGTGCCAGCAGCTTGACCCTCAGCTACACCTTC; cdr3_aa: CASSLTLSYTF
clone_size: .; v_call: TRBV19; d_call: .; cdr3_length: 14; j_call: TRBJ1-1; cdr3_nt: TGTGCCAGTAGTATAGACGGTGTGAGAACTGAAGCTTTCTTT; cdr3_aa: CASSIDGVRTEAFF
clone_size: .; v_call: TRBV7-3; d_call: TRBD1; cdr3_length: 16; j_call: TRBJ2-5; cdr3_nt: TGTGCCAGCAGCTTGAAGACAGGGACAGAACAAGAGACCCAGTACTTC; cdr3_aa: CASSLKTGTEQETQYF
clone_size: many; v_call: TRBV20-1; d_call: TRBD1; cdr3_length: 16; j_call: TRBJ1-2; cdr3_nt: TGCAGTGCTAGAGGGGGACAGGGGTCAGCTAACTATGGCTACACCTTC; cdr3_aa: CSARGGQGSANYGYTF
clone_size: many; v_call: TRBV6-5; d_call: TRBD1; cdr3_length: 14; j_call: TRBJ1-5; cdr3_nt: TGTGCCAGCAGTTACGGGACAGGGGGACAGCCCCAGCATTTT; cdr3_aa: CASSYGTGGQPQHF